The clone carrying this TCR beta chain has more than one count but fewer than ten. Assay used: immunoSEQ multiplex PCR; TCRdb lists only in-frame clones, some missing. The sample carries about 150,000 clones, 87% recorded once. Second doses that came at about 4 or about 12 weeks were put together. The data are from a study of T cell responses to AZD1222 COVID-19 vaccine. Germline V lookup: CDR1 GTSNPN, CDR2 SVGIG (reference sequence). The germline V and J ends were trimmed by 3 bases and 0 bases, with 11 bases remaining between them. The CDR3 runs to 14 residues. The rearrangement joins TRBV30 to TRBJ1-1; no definite D call. Here the sequenced sample was peripheral blood, taken 28 days after the second AZD1222 dose. The clonotype was recovered from an adult who received the AZD1222 COVID-19 vaccine. The CDR3 DNA follows: TGTGCCTGGAGCTTCGAGAAAGTGAACACTGAAGCTTTCTTT. Its translation is CAWSFEKVNTEAFF.